Reported below is one T cell receptor beta chain. Germline V CDR1 and CDR2: SGHVS, FNYEAQ. The CDR3 is made up of 14 amino acids. Trimming cost V 5 bases and J 2 bases, with 13 bases left between them. Libraries were prepared by immunoSEQ multiplex PCR; TCRdb keeps only in-frame clonotypes and omits some of them. This table holds over 5,500 clones, roughly 73% found once. The data originate from a study of immune cell composition in non-small cell lung cancer. The chain is built from TRBV7-6 and TRBJ2-7, with D perhaps TRBD1 (6 bases). This clonotype was sampled from a human donor with non-small cell lung cancer. What was sequenced was lung tumor tissue. This chain's CDR3 is CASSLSGTTYEQYF. CDR3 coding DNA: TGTGCCAGCAGCCTGTCCGGGACAACCTACGAGCAGTACTTC.